This T cell receptor beta chain was retrieved from a study of cytomegalovirus exposure and HLA in healthy donors. Both 60 Vbeta primers and 13 Jbeta primers went into the PCR. Clones were read by immunoSEQ multiplex PCR, and TCRdb kept only the in-frame ones, dropping some. The table has about 95,000 clones, less than 80% seen once. This clone came up a few times. As yet, its antigen is unknown. Notes on the study in general: Available immune exposure information covered CMV serostatus only.

Deletions cut 4 bases from V and 4 bases from J, with 18 bases between. This CDR3 contains 16 residues. Germline CDR1 reads SNHLY; CDR2 reads FYNNEI. The chain joins TRBV2 to TRBJ2-3, with D perhaps matching TRBD2 (6 bases). The clonotype originates from a woman aged 40-49 years in good health and CMV-seropositive. Source material: PBMCs. As DNA, the CDR3 is TGTGCCAGCAGTGTCTGGGGGGAGTCGTCGGCAGATACGCAGTATTTT. It encodes CASSVWGESSADTQYF.